One and the same sample provided the 23 T cell receptor beta chains below, sequenced in a study of CD8 T cells in ankylosing spondylitis. MiXCR, run by TCRdb on the 5' RACE reads, gives a single entry per CDR3 protein. The sample lists 80,000 to 90,000 distinct CDR3 sequences; more than 25% were seen once. Sequencing was carried out using blood, either unsorted or a sorted T cell fraction (not recorded which). The receptors originated from a male donor with ankylosing spondylitis or in good health (not recorded which).

V and J are TRBV7-6 and TRBJ1-6; possible D gene TRBD1, 6 bases. Germline CDR1 and CDR2: SGHVS and FNYEAQ. The CDR3 has 16 amino acids. Trimming removed 2 bases at V and 10 bases at J, with 18 bases between. The CDR3 sequence: CASSLSRSRGGSPLHF. The CDR3 DNA follows: TGTGCCAGCAGCTTATCTCGGTCCAGGGGTGGATCACCCCTCCACTTT.

A few counts support this clonotype. The rearrangement joins TRBV5-1 to TRBJ2-7; 7 nucleotides align to TRBD2. Germline assignment: CDR1 SGHRS and CDR2 YFSETQ. This CDR3 spans 13 amino acids. Losses at the gene ends were 1 base for V and 5 bases for J; bases not matched to a gene: 3. The CDR3 sequence is CASSLSSGNEQYF. The DNA of the CDR3 is TGCGCCAGCAGCTTGTCCAGCGGGAACGAGCAGTACTTC.

This clonotype was detected many times. This rearrangement joins TRBV5-1 to TRBJ2-3; D unresolved. The CDR3 sequence is 20 residues long. V shed 2 bases and J shed 4 bases, with 29 bases lying between them. Germline V gene sequence: CDR1 SGHRS, CDR2 YFSETQ. The CDR3 nucleotides read TGCGCCAGCAGCTTTGACACCCAAGGAGAGACCCGACTCGGGCCAGATACGCAGTATTTT. Translated: CASSFDTQGETRLGPDTQYF.

This clonotype came up many times. V is TRBV4-1 and J is TRBJ1-5, with D tentatively TRBD1 (5 bases). V lost 4 bases, J lost 2 bases, and 15 bases lay in between. The CDR3 sequence is 16 residues long. CDR1 and CDR2 (germline): MGHRA, YSYEKL. DNA of the CDR3: TGCGCCAGCAGCCCGATTTTATGGGGGGGCAATCAGCCCCAGCATTTT. This translates into CASSPILWGGNQPQHF.

This clonotype appeared a few times. This rearrangement joins TRBV6-5 to TRBJ2-5, with D hard to call. Trimming took off 2 bases at V and 7 bases at J, with 11 bases between the two ends. The germline V gene encodes CDR1 MNHEY and CDR2 SVGAGI. This CDR3 region has 13 residues. CDR3 sequence reads: CASSYDLWGTQYF. In nucleotides, the CDR3 is TGTGCCAGCAGTTACGACCTCTGGGGGACCCAGTACTTC.

V and J are TRBV19 and TRBJ2-1; 9 bases line up with TRBD1. The CDR3 has 14 residues. From germline, CDR1 is LNHDA and CDR2 SQIVND (reference sequence). V was clipped by 5 bases and J by 9 bases; unmatched bases: 8. The CDR3: CASSFGTGSAEQFF. In DNA form, the CDR3 reads TGTGCCAGTAGTTTCGGGACAGGGAGTGCTGAGCAGTTCTTC.

The chain employs TRBV12-3 or TRBV12-4 and TRBJ2-7; TRBD1 matches at 8 bases. Losses at the gene ends were 6 bases for V and 4 bases for J; bases not matched to a gene: 5. The CDR3 loop spans 13 amino acids. The CDR3 sequence is CASRPRQGYEQYV. DNA for the CDR3: TGTGCCAGCAGGCCTAGACAGGGGTACGAGCAGTACGTC.

This clonotype was seen a handful of times. The chain joins TRBV6-1 to TRBJ1-2, with a possible D match to TRBD1 (6 bases). Germline loops: CDR1 MNHNS, CDR2 SASEGT. The CDR3 runs to 12 residues. With 8 bases removed from V and 6 bases from J, the gap between germline ends came to 13 bases. The CDR3 coding sequence is TGTGCCAGCGACCGCAACAGGGATGGCTACACCTTC. It specifies CASDRNRDGYTF.

The V call is TRBV5-1, the J call TRBJ2-1; D not resolved. The CDR3 contains 14 residues. Germline loops: CDR1 SGHRS, CDR2 YFSETQ. V was shortened by 4 bases and J by 6 bases, with 14 bases between the two germline ends. The chain's CDR3 is CASSLQDGLNEQFF. CDR3 nucleotide sequence: TGCGCCAGCAGCCTACAAGACGGCCTCAATGAGCAGTTCTTC.

V gene TRBV12-3 or TRBV12-4 combines with J gene TRBJ2-7; 10 bases are shared with TRBD1. V trimming: 5 bases; J trimming: 5 bases; junction bases outside the gene matches: 9. The CDR3 spans 15 residues. CDR3 in DNA: TGTGCCAGCAGTATTCGACAGGGGGCGGCCAACGAGCAGTACTTC. Its translation is CASSIRQGAANEQYF.

This clonotype was picked up a small number of times. This rearrangement joins TRBV20-1 to TRBJ2-4; D may correspond to TRBD1 or TRBD2 (6 bases each). Germline CDR1 DFQATT, CDR2 SNEGSKA (reference sequence). The ends were cut back, 5 bases at V and 8 bases at J, with 22 bases in the middle. This CDR3 has 15 amino acids. The CDR3 sequence is CSAPSGAIRADIQYF. The CDR3 coding sequence is TGCAGTGCTCCCTCGGGGGCAATCAGGGCTGACATTCAGTACTTC.

V and J are TRBV5-1 and TRBJ2-7, with D possibly being TRBD1 (7 bases). V was pared by 0 bases and J by 0 bases, with 16 bases between. This CDR3 spans 17 amino acids. Looked up from germline, CDR1 is SGHRS and CDR2 is YFSETQ. CDR3 loop: CASSLVAGGLLSYEQYF. The CDR3 region has the DNA TGCGCCAGCAGCTTGGTGGCAGGGGGACTTCTCTCCTACGAGCAGTACTTC.

The chain employs TRBV4-2 and TRBJ2-1; TRBD2 matches 9 bases. The CDR3 is made up of 14 amino acids. Germline-derived CDR1 and CDR2 are LGHNA and YNFKEQ. V lost 1 base, J lost 15 bases, and 10 bases stayed unmatched. The CDR3 region is CASSQGGSGSLVFF. The DNA of the CDR3 is TGTGCCAGCAGCCAAGGCGGTAGCGGGAGTCTCGTGTTCTTC.

The rearrangement joins TRBV5-1 to TRBJ1-1; D remains ambiguous. CDR1 SGHRS and CDR2 YFSETQ come from the germline V gene. The CDR3 runs to 15 residues. V lost 6 bases, J lost 1 base, and 16 bases lay in between. CDR3 protein: CASTDLRSGNTEAFF. DNA of the CDR3: TGCGCCAGCACCGACCTGAGATCGGGGAACACTGAAGCTTTCTTT. The whole variable domain, filled in from reference TRBV5-1 and TRBJ1-1, reads KAGVTQTPRYLIKTRGQQVTLSCSPISGHRSVSWYQQTPGQGLQFLFEYFSETQRNKGNFPGRFSGRQFSNSRSEMNVSTLELGDSALYLCASTDLRSGNTEAFFGQGTRLTVV.

This clonotype occurred a few times. The V call is TRBV5-5, the J call TRBJ2-1, with a possible D match to TRBD1 (7 bases). With 0 bases removed from V and 4 bases from J, the gap between germline ends came to 11 bases. Germline V CDR1 and CDR2: SGHKS, YYEKEE (reference sequence). The CDR3 contains 15 residues. This chain's CDR3 is CASSLGSGGYNEQFF. Written as DNA, the CDR3 is TGTGCCAGCAGCTTGGGGTCAGGGGGGTACAATGAGCAGTTCTTC. The variable domain in full, with the rest retrieved from reference TRBV5-5 and TRBJ2-1, is DAGVTQSPTHLIKTRGQQVTLRCSPISGHKSVSWYQQVLGQGPQFIFQYYEKEERGRGNFPDRFSARQFPNYSSELNVNALLLGDSALYLCASSLGSGGYNEQFFGPGTRLTVL.

This chain uses TRBV29-1 with TRBJ2-2; D may be TRBD2 (5 bases). Germline V gene lookup returns CDR1 SQVTM and CDR2 ANQGSEA. V shed 4 bases and J shed 1 base, with 10 bases lying between them. The CDR3 has 14 residues. The CDR3, as DNA: TGCAGCGTTGCAAGCGGTCAGAACACCGGGGAGCTGTTTTTT. It yields the protein CSVASGQNTGELFF.

The table lists this clonotype with a few counts. This sequence joins TRBV12-3 or TRBV12-4 and TRBJ2-3; TRBD2 is a possible D gene (6 bases). The V end was cut by 6 bases, the J end by 1 base, with 23 bases between. This CDR3 comprises 18 residues. In DNA, the CDR3 is TGTGCCAGCAGCCCCCCCCGCGGAGGATTAGCGGGCACAGATACGCAGTATTTT. The encoded protein is CASSPPRGGLAGTDTQYF.

This chain joins TRBV28 and TRBJ2-3; TRBD1 matches at 10 bases. After removal of 4 bases from V and 2 bases from J, the junction contained 9 bases not matched to a gene. The CDR3 covers 17 residues. Germline CDR1 MDHEN, CDR2 SYDVKM. CDR3 nucleotide sequence: TGTGCCAGCAGTTCTATGACAGGGGGCGCTTTCACAGATACGCAGTATTTT. It translates to CASSSMTGGAFTDTQYF.

The rearrangement joins TRBV20-1 to TRBJ2-3, with 8 bases identical to TRBD2. CDR1 DFQATT and CDR2 SNEGSKA come from the germline V gene (reference sequence). The CDR3 is 19 amino acids. Germline trimming cut 3 bases from V and 1 base from J; bases unmatched to any gene: 18. The CDR3 DNA reads as TGCAGTGCTAGCCCCGCCGGAATCGGGAGGGTCTGGGGCACAGATACGCAGTATTTT. It codes for CSASPAGIGRVWGTDTQYF.

The chain joins TRBV5-1 to TRBJ1-1; 9 bases line up with TRBD1. V shed 4 bases, J shed 5 bases, and the junction held 6 bases outside the gene matches. The germline V gene has CDR1 SGHRS and CDR2 YFSETQ. The CDR3 is 14 amino acids. CDR3 DNA sequence: TGCGCCAGCAGCGGCCGACAGGGGGAAACTGAAGCTTTCTTT. It yields the protein CASSGRQGETEAFF.

This clonotype was counted only a few times. The chain carries TRBV5-1 and TRBJ2-1, with TRBD1 matching over 9 bases. Germline trimming cut 5 bases from V and 4 bases from J; bases unmatched to any gene: 13. The germline CDR1 and CDR2 sequences are SGHRS and YFSETQ. The CDR3 is made up of 17 amino acids. As DNA, the CDR3 is TGCGCCAGCAGATTGAGAGCCCCGGGACAGGGTTACAATGAGCAGTTCTTC. It yields the protein CASRLRAPGQGYNEQFF.

This clonotype appeared a few times. V gene TRBV27 combines with J gene TRBJ2-1, with D perhaps TRBD2 (5 bases). CDR1 and CDR2 from the germline V gene are MNHEY and SMNVEV (reference sequence). This CDR3 spans 16 amino acids. Trimming cost V 6 bases and J 0 bases, with 15 bases left between them. The CDR3 sequence: CASSPPGIGSYNEQFF. In DNA, the CDR3 is TGTGCCAGCAGCCCACCCGGGATCGGCTCCTACAATGAGCAGTTCTTC.

This clonotype has a handful of counts. The chain has TRBV12-3 or TRBV12-4 and TRBJ2-3, with D possibly called TRBD1 or TRBD2 (5 bases each). The CDR3 sequence is 15 residues long. Between the trimmed V and J ends, which lost 2 bases and 2 bases, there was a span of 11 bases. The CDR3 protein is CASSLRGRNTDTQYF. The CDR3 DNA follows: TGTGCCAGCAGTTTACGGGGCAGGAACACAGATACGCAGTATTTT.